These T cell receptor beta chains were read from a single sample in a study of T cells in Graves' hyperthyroidism and ophthalmopathy. TCRdb fed the multiplex PCR reads into MiXCR, producing one record per CDR3 protein. The profile covers approximately 590,000 distinct CDR3 sequences, with 15% to 18% appearing a single time and 6.5% to 8% taken by the ten largest. What was sequenced was blood. The receptors here all came from a woman aged 25 to 39 with Graves' hyperthyroidism. Each CDR3 is given with its conserved first and last residue. D genes are given only for firm matches. Clone sizes are given selectively: once, few, many, or a class where the clone is expanded.

d_gene	v_gene	abundance	j_gene	CDR3aa	CDR3nt
.	TRBV28	many	TRBJ1-5	CASSNRQYSNQPQHF	TGTGCCAGCAGCAACAGACAATATAGCAATCAGCCCCAGCATTTT
.	TRBV7-9	few	TRBJ2-1	CASSHSPTGNNEQFF	TGTGCCAGCAGCCATAGCCCTACCGGGAACAATGAGCAGTTCTTC
.	TRBV12-3/TRBV12-4	many	TRBJ1-3	CASSGSTAGNTIYF	TGTGCCAGCAGTGGGAGCACGGCTGGAAACACCATATATTTT
TRBD2	TRBV7-3	.	TRBJ2-1	CASSIPGLAGRNEQFF	TGTGCCAGCAGCATTCCGGGACTAGCGGGCCGCAATGAGCAGTTCTTC
TRBD1	TRBV19	.	TRBJ1-2	CASSTGQGRGYTF	TGTGCCAGTAGTACGGGACAGGGAAGAGGCTACACCTTC
TRBD1	TRBV11-2	many	TRBJ2-1	CASSYNRDRLYNEQFF	TGTGCCAGCAGTTATAACCGGGACAGGCTATACAATGAGCAGTTCTTC
TRBD2	TRBV30	.	TRBJ2-1	CAWSQPPSTSGREYNEQFF	TGTGCCTGGAGTCAACCCCCCTCGACTAGCGGGAGAGAGTACAATGAGCAGTTCTTC
.	TRBV27	many	TRBJ1-1	CASSSPGLAGTEAFF	TGTGCCAGCAGTTCGCCTGGACTGGCGGGCACTGAAGCTTTCTTT
.	TRBV6-5	.	TRBJ2-2	CASSYASGVDTGELFF	TGTGCCAGCAGTTACGCCTCAGGGGTCGACACCGGGGAGCTGTTTTTT
.	TRBV7-3	many	TRBJ2-3	CASSLTAVSDTQYF	TGTGCCAGCAGCTTAACGGCGGTATCAGATACGCAGTATTTT
TRBD1	TRBV7-9	few	TRBJ1-6	CASSTLGGIDSPLHF	TGTGCCAGCAGCACCCTAGGGGGCATCGATTCACCCCTCCACTTT
TRBD2	TRBV7-3	.	TRBJ2-1	CASSQRSGTSGFPGSYNEQFF	TGTGCCAGCAGCCAGAGATCCGGGACTAGCGGGTTCCCGGGCTCCTACAATGAGCAGTTCTTC
.	TRBV5-4	.	TRBJ2-1	CASMATYNEQFF	TGTGCCAGCATGGCGACCTACAATGAGCAGTTCTTC
TRBD1	TRBV30	many	TRBJ1-1	CAWSRGQGGTEAFF	TGTGCCTGGAGTAGGGGTCAGGGGGGAACTGAAGCTTTCTTT
TRBD2	TRBV9	.	TRBJ2-3	CASSVARHTERGTSGAVTDTQYF	TGTGCCAGCAGCGTAGCTCGCCACACAGAACGTGGGACTAGCGGGGCCGTTACAGATACGCAGTATTTT
TRBD2	TRBV28	many	TRBJ2-1	CASRLGGLGGYNEQFF	TGTGCCAGCAGGCTGGGGGGACTAGGGGGTTACAATGAGCAGTTCTTC
.	TRBV28	.	TRBJ1-1	CASSSGLSEAFF	TGTGCCAGCAGTTCTGGGCTAAGTGAAGCTTTCTTT
TRBD2	TRBV14	few	TRBJ2-2	CASSQDRPGLAGGTGELFF	TGTGCCAGCAGCCAAGATCGGCCCGGACTAGCGGGAGGTACCGGGGAGCTGTTTTTT
.	TRBV6-1	many	TRBJ1-5	CASTPAGQSHGNQPQHF	TGTGCCAGCACGCCGGCAGGCCAAAGTCACGGCAATCAGCCCCAGCATTTT
TRBD2	TRBV7-7	few	TRBJ2-1	CASSDGAGFYNEQFF	TGTGCCAGCAGCGATGGAGCGGGATTCTACAATGAGCAGTTCTTC
TRBD1	TRBV3-1	many	TRBJ1-5	CASSQGTGGIQPQHF	TGTGCCAGCAGCCAGGGGACAGGGGGCATTCAGCCCCAGCATTTT
.	TRBV6-6	few	TRBJ1-4	CASSYRRTDSPGKLFF	TGTGCCAGCAGTTACCGTCGGACAGATTCTCCGGGGAAACTGTTTTTT
.	TRBV10-3	few	TRBJ2-7	CAISEWERGRGPTYEQYF	TGTGCCATCAGTGAATGGGAACGGGGCCGGGGCCCTACTTACGAGCAGTACTTC
TRBD1	TRBV24-1	few	TRBJ1-5	CATRTGYKGNQPQHF	TGTGCCACCCGGACAGGGTACAAGGGCAATCAGCCCCAGCATTTT
TRBD1	TRBV5-1	.	TRBJ2-7	CASSVGQGGREQYF	TGCGCCAGCAGCGTGGGACAGGGAGGCCGGGAGCAGTACTTC
.	TRBV19	.	TRBJ1-1	CASSSGAGATENTEAFF	TGTGCCAGTAGTTCAGGGGCAGGGGCCACAGAAAACACTGAAGCTTTCTTT
.	TRBV6-1	many	TRBJ2-3	CASSETLTTDTQYF	TGTGCCAGCAGTGAAACCCTTACCACAGATACGCAGTATTTT
.	TRBV11-3	few	TRBJ2-2	CASSLGGARHGELFF	TGTGCCAGCAGCTTAGGTGGGGCCCGGCACGGGGAGCTGTTTTTT
TRBD1	TRBV12-3/TRBV12-4	many	TRBJ1-2	CASKGQGNYGYTF	TGTGCCAGCAAGGGACAGGGGAACTATGGCTACACCTTC
TRBD2	TRBV3-1	few	TRBJ2-3	CASSPTGGLDFGDTQYF	TGTGCCAGCAGCCCAACCGGTGGACTAGACTTCGGGGATACGCAGTATTTT
TRBD2	TRBV4-2	few	TRBJ2-3	CASSQGTSGSLGVQYF	TGTGCCAGCAGCCAAGGGACTAGCGGGAGTCTAGGGGTGCAGTATTTT
TRBD1	TRBV28	many	TRBJ2-6	CASITGTGSYGANVLTF	TGTGCCAGCATTACCGGGACAGGGTCTTATGGGGCCAACGTCCTGACTTTC
TRBD2	TRBV28	.	TRBJ2-1	CASSFSGRLPSYNEQFF	TGTGCCAGCAGTTTTAGCGGGAGACTTCCCTCCTACAATGAGCAGTTCTTC
.	TRBV5-1	few	TRBJ1-3	CASSPSGVRGNTIYF	TGCGCCAGCAGCCCGTCCGGGGTGCGGGGAAACACCATATATTTT
TRBD1	TRBV5-4	few	TRBJ2-3	CASSPDRGPLPSTDTQYF	TGTGCCAGCAGCCCGGACAGGGGGCCATTACCTAGCACAGATACGCAGTATTTT
TRBD2	TRBV18	many	TRBJ2-5	CASSPRTSGSQETQYF	TGTGCCAGCAGCCCGCGGACTAGCGGGTCCCAAGAGACCCAGTACTTC